This T cell receptor beta chain was recovered during a study of response to subunit inactivated influenza vaccine. A note on this clonotype: The antigen is unknown.

Each CDR3 protein gets one entry after TCRdb re-called the RT-PCR reads with MiXCR. Counted here are about 700,000 distinct CDR3 sequences, approximately 15% occurring once; the ten biggest clones make up 7.5% to 9%. Study results and caveats: Researchers suggested that each seasonal influenza vaccination recruits few new T cells.

The CDR3 sequence is 17 residues long. In germline, CDR1 is SGHVS, CDR2 FQNEAQ. The V segment lost 1 base and the J segment 4 bases; nucleotides outside the gene matches: 12. The clonotype originates from a man aged 50 or older who received an inactivated influenza vaccine. The source was PBMCs from blood, collected less than 15 days before vaccination. The chain couples TRBV7-8 to TRBJ2-7; 8 nucleotides align to TRBD1. The CDR3 coding sequence is TGTGCCAGCAGCTTAGGGAGAAGACAGGGGAAAGTGTACGAGCAGTACTTC. Its protein is CASSLGRRQGKVYEQYF.